The TCR beta chain under discussion was sequenced for a study of blood T cells in healthy people across ages. Study-wide points: Long-lived and aged donors differed, with more naive CD4+ cells and higher diversity in the long-lived.

CDR1 is SQVTM and CDR2 is ANQGSEA in the germline V gene. The CDR3 totals 14 residues. V dropped 3 bases and J dropped 0 bases, with 10 bases sitting between them. The authors ran a second PCR of about 7 to 12 cycles using a sample-barcoded 5' primer and a J-beta primer mix. Sequencing of every sample gave 3 million or more CDR3-containing paired-end reads. TCRdb re-called the 5' RACE reads through MiXCR, storing one row per CDR3 protein. This table has 1 million or so distinct CDR3 sequences, 40% to 45% appearing once. This clonotype was seen only a few times. Its antigen is currently unknown. Sample: blood. J is TRBJ2-3 and V is TRBV29-1; D may be TRBD2 (5 bases). The TCR originated in a woman aged 55-75 years in good health. The CDR3 spells CSVDPGSSTDTQYF. Here the CDR3 DNA reads TGCAGCGTTGACCCGGGATCTAGCACAGATACGCAGTATTTT.